This entry features one T cell receptor (beta chain) sequence. Its antigen is not known. Trimming removed 6 bases at V and 0 bases at J, with 15 bases between. In germline, CDR1 is ENHRY, CDR2 SYGVKD. The CDR3 is 16 residues long. The library was built from about 370 ng RNA with molecular barcoded adaptors for alpha/delta and beta/gamma chains. MiXCR, applied by TCRdb to the reads, yields one record per CDR3 protein. The data show 130,000 or so distinct CDR3 sequences, about 13% seen once. The sample is drawn from a study of read filtering for tumor transcriptome and immune sequencing. On the study more broadly: Transcriptome libraries were built from DNase-treated RNA. Study conclusions and caveats: The sorted CD138-negative fraction was a mixed bone marrow immune population, not purified T cells. IR-seq captured clonotypes deeper and more reliably than RNA-seq.

Specimen: a population of CD138-negative cells sorted from bone marrow. The chain employs TRBV10-3 and TRBJ1-5; the D is unclear. The sequence came from a donor over 35 with multiple myeloma. The CDR3 protein is CAISKVLRNSNQPQHF. DNA of the CDR3: TGTGCCATCAGCAAGGTTTTGCGTAATAGCAATCAGCCCCAGCATTTT.